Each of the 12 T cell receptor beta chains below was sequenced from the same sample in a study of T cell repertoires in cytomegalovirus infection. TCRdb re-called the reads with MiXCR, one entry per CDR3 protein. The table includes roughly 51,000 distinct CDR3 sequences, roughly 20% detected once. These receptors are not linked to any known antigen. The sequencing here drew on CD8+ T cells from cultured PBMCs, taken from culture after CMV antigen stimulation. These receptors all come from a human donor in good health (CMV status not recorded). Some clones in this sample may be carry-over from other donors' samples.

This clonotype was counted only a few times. The CDR3 bases are TGTGCCAGCAGCCAGACCAACGGGGCAGTCTCCTACGAGCAGTACTTC. This codes for CASSQTNGAVSYEQYF. The gene calls are TRBV4-2 and TRBJ2-7; D might be TRBD1 or TRBD2, each matching 5 bases. The CDR3 runs 16 residues. The V gene lost 3 bases and the J gene lost 0 bases, with 15 bases spanning the gap. The V gene's germline CDR1 is LGHNA and CDR2 YNFKEQ.

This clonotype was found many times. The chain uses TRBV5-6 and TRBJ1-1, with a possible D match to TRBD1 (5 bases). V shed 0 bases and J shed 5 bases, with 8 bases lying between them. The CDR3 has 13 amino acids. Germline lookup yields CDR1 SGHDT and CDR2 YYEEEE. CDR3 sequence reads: CASSLGGRTEAFF. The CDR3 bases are TGTGCCAGCAGCTTGGGGGGGAGGACTGAAGCTTTCTTT.

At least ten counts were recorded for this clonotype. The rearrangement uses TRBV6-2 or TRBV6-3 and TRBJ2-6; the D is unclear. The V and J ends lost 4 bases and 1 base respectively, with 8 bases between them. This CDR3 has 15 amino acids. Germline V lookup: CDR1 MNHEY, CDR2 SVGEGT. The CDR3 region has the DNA TGTGCCAGCAGTTCTACGGTATCTGGGGCCAACGTCCTGACTTTC. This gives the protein CASSSTVSGANVLTF.

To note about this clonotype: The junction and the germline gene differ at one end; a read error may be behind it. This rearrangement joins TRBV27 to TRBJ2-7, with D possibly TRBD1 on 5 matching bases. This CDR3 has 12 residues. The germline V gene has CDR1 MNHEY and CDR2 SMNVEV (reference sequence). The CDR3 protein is CAISRGRDEQYF. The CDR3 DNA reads TGTGCCATCAGTAGGGGAAGAGACGAGCAGTACTTC.

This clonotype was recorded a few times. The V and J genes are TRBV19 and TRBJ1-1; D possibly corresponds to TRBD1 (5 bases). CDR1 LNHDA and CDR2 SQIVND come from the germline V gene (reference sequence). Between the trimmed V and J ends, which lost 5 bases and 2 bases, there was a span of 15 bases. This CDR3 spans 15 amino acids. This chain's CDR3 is CASSLTGTGNTEAFF. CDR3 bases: TGTGCCAGTAGTCTTACCGGCACAGGTAACACTGAAGCTTTCTTT.

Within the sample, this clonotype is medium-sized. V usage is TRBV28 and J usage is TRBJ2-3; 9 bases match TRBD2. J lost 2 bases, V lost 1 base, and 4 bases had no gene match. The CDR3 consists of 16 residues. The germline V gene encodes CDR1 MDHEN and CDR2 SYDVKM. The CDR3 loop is CASSLFLAGTTDTQYF. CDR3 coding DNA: TGTGCCAGCAGTTTATTCCTAGCGGGAACCACAGATACGCAGTATTTT.

The CDR3 loop reads CASSQTGDTEAFF. Here the CDR3 DNA reads TGTGCCAGCAGCCAAACAGGGGACACTGAAGCTTTCTTT. V usage is TRBV7-2 and J usage is TRBJ1-1; TRBD1 matches 7 bases. Trimming at V came to 5 bases and at J to 3 bases, leaving 3 bases not matched to a gene. Germline CDR1 and CDR2: SGHTA and FQGNSA. This CDR3 contains 13 residues.

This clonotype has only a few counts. The DNA of the CDR3 is TGTGCCAGCTACCCTGCAGTCGCCGGGGAGCTGTTTTTT. This codes for CASYPAVAGELFF. The chain is built from TRBV6-6 and TRBJ2-2; D gene ambiguous. The V gene lost 8 bases and the J gene lost 6 bases, with 13 bases spanning the gap. Germline assignment: CDR1 MNHNY and CDR2 SVGAGI (reference sequence). The CDR3 is 13 amino acids.

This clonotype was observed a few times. CDR3 sequence: CASSLGPSTEAFF. CDR3 nucleotide sequence: TGTGCCAGCAGTTTGGGCCCGAGCACTGAAGCTTTCTTT. This chain joins TRBV6-5 and TRBJ1-1, with no clear D. Germline assignment: CDR1 MNHEY and CDR2 SVGAGI. The CDR3 loop spans 13 amino acids. Trimming removed 4 bases at V and 4 bases at J, with 10 bases between.

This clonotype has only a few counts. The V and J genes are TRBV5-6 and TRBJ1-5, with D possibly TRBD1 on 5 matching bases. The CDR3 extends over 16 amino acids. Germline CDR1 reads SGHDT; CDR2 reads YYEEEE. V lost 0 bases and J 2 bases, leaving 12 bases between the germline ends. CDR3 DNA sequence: TGTGCCAGCAGCTTGGCCGGGGGGACCCGCAATCAGCCCCAGCATTTT. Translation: CASSLAGGTRNQPQHF. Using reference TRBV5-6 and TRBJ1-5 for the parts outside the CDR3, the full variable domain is DAGVTQSPTHLIKTRGQQVTLRCSPKSGHDTVSWYQQALGQGPQFIFQYYEEEERQRGNFPDRFSGHQFPNYSSELNVNALLLGDSALYLCASSLAGGTRNQPQHFGDGTRLSIL.

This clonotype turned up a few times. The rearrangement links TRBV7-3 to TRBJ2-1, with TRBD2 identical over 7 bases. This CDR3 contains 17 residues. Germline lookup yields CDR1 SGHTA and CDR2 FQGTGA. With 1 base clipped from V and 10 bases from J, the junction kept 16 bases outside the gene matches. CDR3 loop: CASSLRGGDYGQEEQFF. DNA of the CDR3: TGTGCCAGCAGCTTAAGGGGGGGGGACTACGGGCAGGAGGAGCAGTTCTTC. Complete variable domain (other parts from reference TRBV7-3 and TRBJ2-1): GAGVSQTPSNKVTEKGKYVELRCDPISGHTALYWYRQSLGQGPEFLIYFQGTGAADDSGLPNDRFFAVRPEGSVSTLKIQRTERGDSAVYLCASSLRGGDYGQEEQFFGPGTRLTVL.

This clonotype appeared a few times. CDR3 in DNA: TGTGCCAGCAGCTTAGCCGGGACAGCTAAGTACGAGCAGTACTTC. It yields the protein CASSLAGTAKYEQYF. The rearrangement uses TRBV7-6 and TRBJ2-7, with 7 bases that match TRBD1. With 0 bases clipped from V and 4 bases from J, the junction kept 6 bases outside the gene matches. Germline V gene sequence: CDR1 SGHVS, CDR2 FNYEAQ. This CDR3 contains 15 residues.